The TCR beta chain under discussion was sequenced for a study of radiation and T cells in renal cell carcinoma. Study-level background: Nephrectomy followed 15 Gy stereotactic body radiation by 4 weeks.

Time point given: baseline pretreatment blood. Treatment noted: 15 Gy SBRT to primary tumor, nephrectomy 4 weeks later. This renal cell carcinoma was of the clear cell type. Sequenced by immunoSEQ multiplex PCR; TCRdb stores in-frame clones only, minus some. Of around 140,000 clones listed, roughly nine tenths are singletons. The V and J ends lost 0 bases and 3 bases respectively, with 10 bases between them. The CDR3 totals 15 residues. Germline V lookup: CDR1 SGDLS, CDR2 YYNGEE. The receptor was isolated from an older woman with renal cell carcinoma. The J gene is TRBJ1-5, the V gene TRBV9; no reliable D call. Sequenced here: blood, sampled from a patient whose treatment included radiotherapy and nephrectomy. The CDR3 nucleotides are TGTGCCAGCAGCGTAGGACCGGGAAACAATCAGCCCCAGCATTTT. This translates into CASSVGPGNNQPQHF.